This T cell receptor beta chain stems from a study of human T cells and chemical hapten exposure. J was trimmed by 1 base and V by 5 bases; bases with no gene match: 5. Germline CDR1 is SGHRS and CDR2 is YFSETQ. CDR3 size: 14 residues. This clonotype was found once. Its specificity is unknown. The library attached unique molecular identifiers to individual cDNA molecules. TCRdb ran MiXCR on the RACE reads and lists one entry per CDR3 protein. The sample consists of 300,000 to 450,000 distinct CDR3 sequences, roughly 5% of them appearing once. Study-wide results and caveats: No change in TCRs above 1 in 1000 frequency was produced by DPC sensitization. Donors had alopecia, so their immune response may differ from healthy people's.

Time point indicated: patch test 1, 2 weeks after DPC sensitization. Treatment defined: therapeutic diphenylcyclopropenone sensitization with weekly scalp DPC. The sequenced sample was whole blood, obtained in connection with sensitization to the hapten diphenylcyclopropenone (DPC). This TCR was recovered from a woman in her forties or fifties with alopecia areata. Some clones in this sample may be carry-over from other donors' samples. This chain connects TRBV5-1 to TRBJ1-1, with 7 bases identical to TRBD1. CDR3 in amino acids: CASRTHRGNTEAFF. DNA of the CDR3: TGCGCCAGCAGAACCCACAGGGGGAACACTGAAGCTTTCTTT. Complete variable domain (other parts from reference TRBV5-1 and TRBJ1-1): KAGVTQTPRYLIKTRGQQVTLSCSPISGHRSVSWYQQTPGQGLQFLFEYFSETQRNKGNFPGRFSGRQFSNSRSEMNVSTLELGDSALYLCASRTHRGNTEAFFGQGTRLTVV.